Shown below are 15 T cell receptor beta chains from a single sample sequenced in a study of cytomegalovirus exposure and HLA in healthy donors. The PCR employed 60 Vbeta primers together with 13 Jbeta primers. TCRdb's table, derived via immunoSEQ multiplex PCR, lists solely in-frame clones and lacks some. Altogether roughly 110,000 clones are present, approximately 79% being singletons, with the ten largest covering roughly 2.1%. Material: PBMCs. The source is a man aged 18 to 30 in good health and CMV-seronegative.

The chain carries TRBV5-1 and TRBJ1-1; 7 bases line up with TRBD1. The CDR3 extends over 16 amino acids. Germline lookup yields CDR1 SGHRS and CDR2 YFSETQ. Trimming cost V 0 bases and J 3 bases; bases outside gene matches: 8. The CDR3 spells CASSLDGPGGYTEAFF. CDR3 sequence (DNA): TGCGCCAGCAGCTTGGATGGTCCAGGGGGTTACACTGAAGCTTTCTTT.

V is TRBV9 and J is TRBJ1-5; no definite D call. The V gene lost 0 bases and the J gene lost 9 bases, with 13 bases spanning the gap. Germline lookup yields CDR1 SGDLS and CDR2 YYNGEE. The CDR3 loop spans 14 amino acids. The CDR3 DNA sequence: TGTGCCAGCAGCGTAGCTATAGGGAGTGGGCCCCAGCATTTT. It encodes CASSVAIGSGPQHF.

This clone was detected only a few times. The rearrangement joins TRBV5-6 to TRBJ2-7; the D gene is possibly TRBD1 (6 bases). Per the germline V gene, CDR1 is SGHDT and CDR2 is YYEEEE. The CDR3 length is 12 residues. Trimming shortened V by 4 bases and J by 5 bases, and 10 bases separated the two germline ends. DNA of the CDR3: TGTGCCAGCAGCCCACAGGGCCACGAGCAGTACTTC. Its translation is CASSPQGHEQYF.

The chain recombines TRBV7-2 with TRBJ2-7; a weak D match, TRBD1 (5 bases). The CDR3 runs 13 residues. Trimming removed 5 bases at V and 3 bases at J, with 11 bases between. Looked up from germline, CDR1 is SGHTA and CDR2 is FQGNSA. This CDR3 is CASSPYRFYEQYF. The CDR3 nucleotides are TGTGCCAGCAGCCCGTACAGGTTCTACGAGCAGTACTTC.

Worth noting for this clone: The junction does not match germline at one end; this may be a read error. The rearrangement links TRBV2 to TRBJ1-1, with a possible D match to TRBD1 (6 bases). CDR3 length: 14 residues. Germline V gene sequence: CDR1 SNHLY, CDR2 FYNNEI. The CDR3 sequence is CASSEALLVQGFLF. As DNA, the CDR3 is TGTGCCAGCAGTGAAGCGCTTCTCGTACAGGGATTTTTATTT.

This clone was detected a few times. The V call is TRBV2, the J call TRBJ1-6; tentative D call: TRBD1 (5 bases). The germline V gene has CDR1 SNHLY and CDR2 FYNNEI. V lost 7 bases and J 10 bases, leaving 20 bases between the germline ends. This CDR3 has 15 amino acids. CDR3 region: CASTLPGLRESPLHF. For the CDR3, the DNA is TGTGCCAGCACCCTCCCGGGACTGAGGGAATCACCCCTCCACTTT.

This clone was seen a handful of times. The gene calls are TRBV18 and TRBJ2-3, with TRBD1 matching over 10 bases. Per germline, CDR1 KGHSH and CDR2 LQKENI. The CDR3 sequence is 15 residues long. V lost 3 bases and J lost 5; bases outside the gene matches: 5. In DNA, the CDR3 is TGTGCCAGCTCACCGGTGGGACAGGGGAGAGATACGCAGTATTTT. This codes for CASSPVGQGRDTQYF.

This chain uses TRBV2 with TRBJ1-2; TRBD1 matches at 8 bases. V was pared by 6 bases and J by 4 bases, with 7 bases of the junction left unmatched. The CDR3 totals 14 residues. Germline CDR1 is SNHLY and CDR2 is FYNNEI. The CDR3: CASSPTGTGYGYTF. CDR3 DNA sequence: TGTGCCAGCAGCCCAACCGGGACAGGCTATGGCTACACCTTC.

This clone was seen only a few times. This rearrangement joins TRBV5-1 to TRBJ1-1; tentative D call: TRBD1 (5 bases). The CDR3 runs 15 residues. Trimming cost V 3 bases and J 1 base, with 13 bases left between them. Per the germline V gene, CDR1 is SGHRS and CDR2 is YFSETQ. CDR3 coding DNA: TGCGCCAGCAGCTACCAGGGAAAGTCGAACACTGAAGCTTTCTTT. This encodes CASSYQGKSNTEAFF.

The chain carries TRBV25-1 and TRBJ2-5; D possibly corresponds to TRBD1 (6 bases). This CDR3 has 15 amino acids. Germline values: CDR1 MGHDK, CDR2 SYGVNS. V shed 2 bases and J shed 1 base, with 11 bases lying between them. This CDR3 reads CASSEELGGQETQYF. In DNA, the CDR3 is TGTGCCAGCAGTGAAGAGTTAGGGGGCCAAGAGACCCAGTACTTC. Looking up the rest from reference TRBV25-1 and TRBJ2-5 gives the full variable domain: EADIYQTPRYLVIGTGKKITLECSQTMGHDKMYWYQQDPGMELHLIHYSYGVNSTEKGDLSSESTVSRIRTEHFPLTLESARPSHTSQYLCASSEELGGQETQYFGPGTRLLVL.

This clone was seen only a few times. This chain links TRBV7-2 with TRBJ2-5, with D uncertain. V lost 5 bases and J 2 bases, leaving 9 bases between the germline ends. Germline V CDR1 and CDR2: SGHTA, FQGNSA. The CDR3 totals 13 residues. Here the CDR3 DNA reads TGTGCCAGCAGCCCGGAGTGGCAAGAGACCCAGTACTTC. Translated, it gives CASSPEWQETQYF.

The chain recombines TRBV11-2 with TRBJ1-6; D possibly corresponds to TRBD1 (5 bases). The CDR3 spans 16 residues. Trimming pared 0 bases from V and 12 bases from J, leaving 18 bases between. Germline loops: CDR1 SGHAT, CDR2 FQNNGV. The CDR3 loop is CASSLDSGWSGGPLHF. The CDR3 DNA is TGTGCCAGCAGCTTAGATTCAGGGTGGTCGGGCGGACCCCTCCACTTT.

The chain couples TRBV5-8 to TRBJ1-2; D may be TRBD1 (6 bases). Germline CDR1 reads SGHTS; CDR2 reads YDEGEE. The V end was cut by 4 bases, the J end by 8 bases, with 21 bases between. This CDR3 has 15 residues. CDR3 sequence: CASSQPPEGVQGYTF. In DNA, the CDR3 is TGTGCCAGCAGCCAACCCCCTGAGGGGGTCCAAGGCTACACCTTC. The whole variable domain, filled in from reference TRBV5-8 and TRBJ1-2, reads EAGVTQSPTHLIKTRGQQATLRCSPISGHTSVYWYQQALGLGLQFLLWYDEGEERNRGNFPPRFSGRQFPNYSSELNVNALELEDSALYLCASSQPPEGVQGYTFGSGTRLTVV.

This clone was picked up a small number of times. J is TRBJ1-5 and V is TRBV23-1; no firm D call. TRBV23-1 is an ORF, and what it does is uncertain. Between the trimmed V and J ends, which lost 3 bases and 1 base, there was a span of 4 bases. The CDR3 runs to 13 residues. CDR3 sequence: CASSHTSNQPQHF. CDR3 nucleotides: TGCGCCAGCAGTCACACAAGCAATCAGCCCCAGCATTTT.

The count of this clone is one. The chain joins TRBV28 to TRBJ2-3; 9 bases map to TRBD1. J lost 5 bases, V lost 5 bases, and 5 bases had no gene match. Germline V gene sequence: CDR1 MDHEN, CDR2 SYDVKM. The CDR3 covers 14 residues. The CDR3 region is CASSPDRGIDTQYF. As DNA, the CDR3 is TGTGCCAGCAGTCCAGACAGGGGGATAGATACGCAGTATTTT.